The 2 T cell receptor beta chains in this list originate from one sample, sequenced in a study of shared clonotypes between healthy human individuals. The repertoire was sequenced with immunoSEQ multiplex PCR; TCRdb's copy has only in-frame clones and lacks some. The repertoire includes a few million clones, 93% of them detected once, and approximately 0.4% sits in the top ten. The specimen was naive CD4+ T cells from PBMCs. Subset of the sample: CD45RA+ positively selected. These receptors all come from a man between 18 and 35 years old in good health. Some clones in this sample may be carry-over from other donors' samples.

The CDR3 DNA is TGCGCCAGCAGCTTGGACAGGGTCAGGGCCGGGGAGCTGTTTTTT. Translated: CASSLDRVRAGELFF. V gene TRBV5-1 combines with J gene TRBJ2-2; D perhaps matches TRBD1 (6 bases). The V end was cut by 0 bases, the J end by 6 bases, with 12 bases between. CDR3 length equals 15 residues. Germline V gene lookup returns CDR1 SGHRS and CDR2 YFSETQ.

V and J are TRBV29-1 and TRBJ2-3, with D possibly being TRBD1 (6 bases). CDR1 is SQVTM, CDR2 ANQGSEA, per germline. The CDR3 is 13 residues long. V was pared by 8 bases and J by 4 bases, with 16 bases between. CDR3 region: CSSRRGSADTQYF. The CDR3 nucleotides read TGCAGCTCTCGAAGGGGGTCCGCAGATACGCAGTATTTT.